This TCR beta chain derives from a study of T cells in Graves' hyperthyroidism and ophthalmopathy. Researchers amplified the TCR beta CDR3 regions from RNA transcripts. With the HTBI primer set, the TCR CDR3 went through a first round of RT-PCR. Using its own MiXCR run on the multiplex PCR reads, TCRdb lists one record per CDR3 protein. Altogether about 700,000 distinct CDR3 sequences are present, 12% to 15% being singletons, with the ten largest covering about a tenth. A lack of ophthalmopathy progression within 18 months defined stable Graves' hyperthyroidism. The study based diagnoses on clinical symptoms, serum thyroxine and TRAb, thyroid ultrasound and orbital computed tomography. Using around 10 ml of fresh peripheral blood, PBMCs were prepared. General study points: Blood also carried most thyroid clonotypes expanded above 0.001.

In regard to this clonotype: Its cognate antigen is unknown.

The CDR3 covers 14 residues. V was shortened by 7 bases and J by 0 bases, with 12 bases between the two germline ends. This rearrangement joins TRBV12-3 or TRBV12-4 to TRBJ1-1; D gene unclear. The sequencing sample was made of blood. The receptor comes from a woman younger than 30 with Graves' hyperthyroidism. The CDR3 protein is CASTRRAVNTEAFF. CDR3 sequence (DNA): TGTGCCAGCACCCGACGGGCGGTGAACACTGAAGCTTTCTTT.